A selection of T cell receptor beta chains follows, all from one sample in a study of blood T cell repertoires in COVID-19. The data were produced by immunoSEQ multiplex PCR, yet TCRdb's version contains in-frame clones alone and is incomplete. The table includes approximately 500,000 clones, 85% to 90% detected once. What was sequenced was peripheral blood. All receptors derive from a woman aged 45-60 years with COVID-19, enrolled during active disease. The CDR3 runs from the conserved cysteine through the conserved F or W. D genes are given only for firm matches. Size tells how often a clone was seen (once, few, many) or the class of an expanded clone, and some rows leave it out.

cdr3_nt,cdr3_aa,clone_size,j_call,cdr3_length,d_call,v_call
TGTGCCAGCAGGTCCGGGAACACTGAAGCTTTCTTT,CASRSGNTEAFF,-,TRBJ1-1,12,-,TRBV6-5
TGTGCCAGCAGTTTATCCTCCGGGACAGGAGCTGAAAAACTGTTTTTT,CASSLSSGTGAEKLFF,-,TRBJ1-4,16,TRBD1,TRBV28
TGTGCCAGCAGCCGCAGGGTTTCGAACACTGAAGCTTTCTTT,CASSRRVSNTEAFF,-,TRBJ1-1,14,-,TRBV7-8
TGTGCCAGCAGTTGGACTAGCGCTGCCGGGGAGCTGTTTTTT,CASSWTSAAGELFF,-,TRBJ2-2,14,TRBD2,TRBV6-5
TGTGCCAGCTCCAAACTTCGGTGGGGCTGGAACTATGGCTACACCTTC,CASSKLRWGWNYGYTF,-,TRBJ1-2,16,-,TRBV18
TGCGCCAGCAGCCCCCGTTATGAGGGAAGTTATCAGCCCCAGCATTTT,CASSPRYEGSYQPQHF,-,TRBJ1-5,16,-,TRBV4-1
TGTGCCACCAGCCCTATTAGCGGTTTATCGGAGCAGTACTTC,CATSPISGLSEQYF,once,TRBJ2-7,14,-,TRBV15
TGTGCCAGCAGCCAAAATGGACAGGGCAGGGAAGCTTTCTTT,CASSQNGQGREAFF,-,TRBJ1-1,14,TRBD1,TRBV3-1/TRBV3-2
TGTGCCAGCAGTGTGCTTGAGGAGGAAAAACTGTTTTTT,CASSVLEEEKLFF,-,TRBJ1-4,13,-,TRBV2
TGTGCCAGCAGCGAAGAGCGGGGGGCCACAGATACGCAGTATTTT,CASSEERGATDTQYF,-,TRBJ2-3,15,TRBD2,TRBV9
TGTGCCATCAGTGAGTCAAGGCGGGATAATGGCTACACCTTC,CAISESRRDNGYTF,-,TRBJ1-2,14,-,TRBV10-3
TGCGCCAGCAGCAGTCCCAATACAGCGGTCACAGATACGCAGTATTTT,CASSSPNTAVTDTQYF,-,TRBJ2-3,16,-,TRBV5-1
TGTGCCAGCAGCCTTTCTGCGGGGGGACTTCGAGATGAGCAGTTCTTC,CASSLSAGGLRDEQFF,-,TRBJ2-1,16,TRBD2,TRBV3-1/TRBV3-2
TGCGCCAGCAGCTCGCTAGGGACAGAGATTGGCTACACCTTC,CASSSLGTEIGYTF,-,TRBJ1-2,14,TRBD1,TRBV5-1
TGTGCCAGCAGTGAAGGACAGGCCTATGGCTACACCTTC,CASSEGQAYGYTF,-,TRBJ1-2,13,-,TRBV2
TGCGCCAGCAGTTCTCTTCAGGGGTACGGCTATGGCTACACCTTC,CASSSLQGYGYGYTF,-,TRBJ1-2,15,-,TRBV5-1
TGTGCCATCAGGGAAACCGGGACTAGCGGGGGAAATGAGCAGTTCTTC,CAIRETGTSGGNEQFF,-,TRBJ2-1,16,TRBD2,TRBV10-3
TGTGCCAGCAGCGCCCTCCTGGGGCCCCAAGAGACCCAGTACTTC,CASSALLGPQETQYF,-,TRBJ2-5,15,-,TRBV7-9
TGTGCCAGCAGCCCCGTCGGGACAGGGGACACTGAAGCTTTCTTT,CASSPVGTGDTEAFF,-,TRBJ1-1,15,TRBD1,TRBV7-6
TGTGCCAGCACCTCCTCTTTCGGGGGAATCGATTCACCCCTCCACTTT,CASTSSFGGIDSPLHF,once,TRBJ1-6,16,-,TRBV5-6
TGTGCCAGCAGCTTAGTCAATAATGAGCAGTTCTTC,CASSLVNNEQFF,-,TRBJ2-1,12,-,TRBV7-9
TGTGCCAGCAGCTTAGCGTATGGTGGAACAGGGGGGGTCAATGAGCAGTTCTTC,CASSLAYGGTGGVNEQFF,-,TRBJ2-1,18,-,TRBV7-9
TGTGCCAGCAGCTCCCCCGGACAGGCGGGAAACACCATATATTTT,CASSSPGQAGNTIYF,-,TRBJ1-3,15,TRBD1,TRBV5-4
TGTGCCAGCAGCGTAGAGGGAGGGAGGTTACCCACTGAAGCTTTCTTT,CASSVEGGRLPTEAFF,-,TRBJ1-1,16,-,TRBV9
TGCGCCAGCAGCTTGAGGCTGCTAGCGGGGGGGCATGAGCAGTTCTTC,CASSLRLLAGGHEQFF,-,TRBJ2-1,16,TRBD2,TRBV5-1
TGTGCCATCAGGGCTCAGGGAACCGGGGAGCTGTTTTTT,CAIRAQGTGELFF,-,TRBJ2-2,13,-,TRBV10-3
TGTGCCAGCTCACCCGCAGGGGTAGGGGGCTACACCTTC,CASSPAGVGGYTF,-,TRBJ1-2,13,-,TRBV18
TGTGCCATCAGCCGAGACGACAGGGCGCGTGGCTACACCTTC,CAISRDDRARGYTF,-,TRBJ1-2,14,TRBD1,TRBV10-3
TGTGCCTGGAGCCTATTCTCGGGGGGGCCACGGTTAGAGACCCAGTACTTC,CAWSLFSGGPRLETQYF,-,TRBJ2-5,17,TRBD2,TRBV30
TGTGCCAGCAGTTACTCGCCAGGGCACTCCTATGGCTACACCTTC,CASSYSPGHSYGYTF,-,TRBJ1-2,15,-,TRBV6-6
TGCGCCAGCAGCTGGGGGGGTACGGACACTGAAGCTTTCTTT,CASSWGGTDTEAFF,-,TRBJ1-1,14,-,TRBV5-1
TGTGCCAGCAGTGAATATCGGGAGCTTGAAGCTTTCTTT,CASSEYRELEAFF,-,TRBJ1-1,13,-,TRBV25-1
TGCGCCAGCAGGGACAGGGGGCGCATATATGGCTACACCTTC,CASRDRGRIYGYTF,-,TRBJ1-2,14,TRBD1,TRBV23-1
TGTGCCAGTAGAGCAACTAGCGGGGGGCGGGGTGAGCAGTTCTTC,CASRATSGGRGEQFF,-,TRBJ2-1,15,TRBD2,TRBV19
TGTGCCAGCAGCCACGGTAAAGAAAAACTGTTTTTT,CASSHGKEKLFF,-,TRBJ1-4,12,-,TRBV3-1/TRBV3-2
TGCGCCAGCAACCGGGACAGTACAGATACGCAGTATTTT,CASNRDSTDTQYF,-,TRBJ2-3,13,TRBD1,TRBV10-1
TGTGCCAGTTTCTCTGCGGTGGACACTGAAGCTTTCTTT,CASFSAVDTEAFF,-,TRBJ1-1,13,-,TRBV28
TGTGCCTGGAGTCTAGCGGGGGGGCTCTCCTACGAGCAGTACTTC,CAWSLAGGLSYEQYF,-,TRBJ2-7,15,TRBD2,TRBV30
TGCGCCAGCAGCCCAACCTTAGCCGGAAACAGGGTTAACTATGGCTACACCTTC,CASSPTLAGNRVNYGYTF,-,TRBJ1-2,18,-,TRBV5-1
TGTGCCAGCAGCCAACTCCTATATTCACCCCTCCACTTT,CASSQLLYSPLHF,-,TRBJ1-6,13,-,TRBV4-2
TGTGCCAGCACCGAGGTAGGATTCCAGCCCCAGCATTTT,CASTEVGFQPQHF,-,TRBJ1-5,13,-,TRBV6-5
TGTGCCAGCAGCTATCGGACTAGCGGGTTCCAAGAGACCCAGTACTTC,CASSYRTSGFQETQYF,-,TRBJ2-5,16,TRBD2,TRBV7-2
TGCAGCATATCTCGAGAGGAAGGCTACACCTTC,CSISREEGYTF,once,TRBJ1-2,11,-,TRBV29-1
TGTGCCACCACTACACTAACCTACAATGAGCAGTTCTTC,CATTTLTYNEQFF,-,TRBJ2-1,13,-,TRBV24-1
TGTGCCATCAGCCAAATGCTTCCGGGACAGGGAAACTCTAAAAACATTCAGTACTTC,CAISQMLPGQGNSKNIQYF,-,TRBJ2-4,19,TRBD1,TRBV10-3
TGTGCCAGCAGACCGGGGGTCGACAATTCACCCCTCCACTTT,CASRPGVDNSPLHF,-,TRBJ1-6,14,-,TRBV2
TGCGCCAGCAGTGAGGGGGACAGGGTGGTGAATGAGCAGTTCTTC,CASSEGDRVVNEQFF,-,TRBJ2-1,15,TRBD1,TRBV10-2
TGTGCCAGCAGGCAGACTAGCGGGGGCACCGGGGAGCTGTTTTTT,CASRQTSGGTGELFF,-,TRBJ2-2,15,TRBD2,TRBV2
TGTGCCAGCAGCTCCCTATCATCGCGATACGAGCAGTACTTC,CASSSLSSRYEQYF,-,TRBJ2-7,14,-,TRBV11-2
TGTGCCAGCAGCGGGGCTGGCGAACCGTATAGCAATCAGCCCCAGCATTTT,CASSGAGEPYSNQPQHF,-,TRBJ1-5,17,-,TRBV21-1
TGTGCCAGCAGCTCGGGGACAGGGGACTCCTATAATTCACCCCTCCACTTT,CASSSGTGDSYNSPLHF,-,TRBJ1-6,17,TRBD1,TRBV5-4
TGTGCCAGCAGCTTTTCGGGACAGGGTAGCAATCAGCCCCAGCATTTT,CASSFSGQGSNQPQHF,-,TRBJ1-5,16,TRBD1,TRBV5-4
TGTGCCAGCAGCCATTCTATACAGGCCACGTACGGCGAGCAGTACTTC,CASSHSIQATYGEQYF,-,TRBJ2-7,16,-,TRBV3-1/TRBV3-2
TGTGCCAGCAGGGAACCGGGAGTCCCGGGCTACACCTTC,CASREPGVPGYTF,-,TRBJ1-2,13,-,TRBV2
TGTGCCAGCAGCTACAGGGTAAGCAATCAGCCCCAGCATTTT,CASSYRVSNQPQHF,-,TRBJ1-5,14,-,TRBV5-6
TGTGCCAGCAGCCCGACGGGGATGGGAGCTTTCTTT,CASSPTGMGAFF,few,TRBJ1-1,12,-,TRBV4-2
TGTGCCAGCAGCGCCCGGGGGGCGCGGGAAGCTTTCTTT,CASSARGAREAFF,-,TRBJ1-1,13,-,TRBV11-1